These 13 T cell receptor beta chains came from one sample sequenced in a study of early T cells in non-severe SARS-CoV-2 infection. TCRdb re-analysed the 5' RACE reads in MiXCR, keeping a single row per CDR3 protein. The table shows tens of thousands of distinct CDR3 sequences, with around 6.5% occurring only once. Sequencing input: whole blood. The source is an adult who was a healthcare worker with PCR-confirmed SARS-CoV-2 infection or an uninfected control (not recorded which).

This clonotype was observed many times. This chain uses TRBV5-8 with TRBJ2-1, with 7 nucleotides matching TRBD2. The CDR3 covers 14 residues. V was clipped by 4 bases and J by 9 bases; unmatched bases: 10. Germline CDR1 reads SGHTS; CDR2 reads YDEGEE. CDR3 sequence (DNA): TGTGCCAGCAGCCCGATACTAGCGACTGGTGAGCAGTTCTTC. It specifies CASSPILATGEQFF. The complete variable domain, with remaining parts taken from reference TRBV5-8 and TRBJ2-1, reads EAGVTQSPTHLIKTRGQQATLRCSPISGHTSVYWYQQALGLGLQFLLWYDEGEERNRGNFPPRFSGRQFPNYSSELNVNALELEDSALYLCASSPILATGEQFFGPGTRLTVL.

This clonotype was detected many times. The CDR3 loop is CASSVAPLAGEHNEQFF. CDR3 bases: TGTGCCAGCAGCGTAGCCCCACTAGCGGGAGAGCACAATGAGCAGTTCTTC. The chain combines TRBV9 with TRBJ2-1; TRBD2 aligns across 11 bases. With 0 bases clipped from V and 5 bases from J, the junction kept 7 bases outside the gene matches. CDR1 is SGDLS, CDR2 YYNGEE, per germline. The CDR3 totals 17 residues. Full variable domain (rest looked up from reference TRBV9 and TRBJ2-1): DSGVTQTPKHLITATGQRVTLRCSPRSGDLSVYWYQQSLDQGLQFLIQYYNGEERAKGNILERFSAQQFPDLHSELNLSSLELGDSALYFCASSVAPLAGEHNEQFFGPGTRLTVL.

This clonotype appeared many times. The chain combines TRBV7-3 with TRBJ2-1; no firm D call. In germline, CDR1 is SGHTA, CDR2 FQGTGA. The CDR3 totals 15 residues. V lost 5 bases and J 0 bases, leaving 11 bases between the germline ends. The CDR3 nucleotides read TGTGCCAGCAGCCCGGGCGTAACCTCCTACAATGAGCAGTTCTTC. It specifies CASSPGVTSYNEQFF.

The table lists this clonotype with many counts. The chain joins TRBV12-3 or TRBV12-4 to TRBJ2-1; no reliable D call. Trimming took off 6 bases at V and 10 bases at J, with 10 bases between the two ends. The CDR3 sequence is 11 residues long. Here the CDR3 DNA reads TGTGCCAGCAGCCTTCGGGTAGAGCAGTTCTTC. Translation: CASSLRVEQFF.

Ten or more counts support this clonotype. This rearrangement joins TRBV7-8 to TRBJ2-5; D uncertain. The germline CDR1 and CDR2 sequences are SGHVS and FQNEAQ. CDR3 length: 13 residues. The V end lost 1 base, the J end lost 2 bases, and 5 bases lay between the germline ends. CDR3 DNA: TGTGCCAGCAGCTTAGGGTTACAAGAGACCCAGTACTTC. Protein: CASSLGLQETQYF.

This clonotype appeared many times. V gene TRBV30 combines with J gene TRBJ2-7; either TRBD1 or TRBD2 may fit D (5 bases each). The V gene lost 5 bases and the J gene lost 2 bases, with 16 bases spanning the gap. The CDR3 runs to 14 residues. Germline V gene sequence: CDR1 GTSNPN, CDR2 SVGIG (reference sequence). The CDR3 region is CAWDRPWDPYEQYF. The DNA for the CDR3 is TGTGCCTGGGACCGGCCGTGGGACCCCTACGAGCAGTACTTC.

This clonotype was counted many times. This chain uses TRBV27 with TRBJ2-7, with 9 bases identical to TRBD1. Germline CDR1 reads MNHEY; CDR2 reads SMNVEV (reference sequence). J was trimmed by 5 bases and V by 5 bases; bases with no gene match: 7. The CDR3 contains 14 residues. The DNA of the CDR3 is TGTGCCAGCAGTAGGGACAGGGCGCGGAACGAGCAGTACTTC. As protein: CASSRDRARNEQYF.

This clonotype was found many times. J is TRBJ2-5 and V is TRBV30; the D gene is possibly TRBD2 (6 bases). There are 13 residues in the CDR3. CDR1 is GTSNPN and CDR2 is SVGIG in the germline V gene (reference sequence). The V end lost 0 bases, the J end lost 5 bases, and 10 bases lay between the germline ends. The CDR3 nucleotides are TGTGCCTGGAGTGTTGGGGGGAGGGAGACCCAGTACTTC. Protein: CAWSVGGRETQYF.

In this sample, this clonotype turned up many times. CDR3 nucleotides: TGCGCCAGCAGCTTGGGGTATACGCAGTATTTT. The encoded protein is CASSLGYTQYF. The chain is built from TRBV5-1 and TRBJ2-3; D is undetermined. The V end was cut by 0 bases, the J end by 7 bases, with 3 bases between. Germline CDR1 is SGHRS and CDR2 is YFSETQ. The CDR3 contains 11 residues.

This clonotype has ten or more counts. The V gene is TRBV30, the J gene TRBJ1-2; D unresolved. Germline V gives CDR1 GTSNPN, CDR2 SVGIG (reference sequence). The CDR3 sequence is 13 residues long. V was clipped by 0 bases and J by 5 bases, with 10 bases between them. This CDR3 is CAWSVRAEYGYTF. In DNA, the CDR3 is TGTGCCTGGAGTGTACGGGCGGAATATGGCTACACCTTC. Full variable domain (remainder filled in from reference TRBV30 and TRBJ1-2): SQTIHQWPATLVQPVGSPLSLECTVEGTSNPNLYWYRQAAGRGLQLLFYSVGIGQISSEVPQNLSASRPQDRQFILSSKKLLLSDSGFYLCAWSVRAEYGYTFGSGTRLTVV.

V is TRBV27 and J is TRBJ1-1; 8 bases match TRBD1. V was clipped by 8 bases and J by 3 bases; unmatched bases: 8. Germline CDR1 reads MNHEY; CDR2 reads SMNVEV (reference sequence). The CDR3 has 14 amino acids. CDR3: CASGGGQGHTEAFF. The CDR3, as DNA: TGTGCCAGCGGAGGCGGACAGGGCCACACTGAAGCTTTCTTT.

This clonotype was seen at least ten times. The rearrangement links TRBV29-1 to TRBJ1-1, with TRBD1 matching over 7 bases. The CDR3 sequence is 14 residues long. Germline V gene data show CDR1 as SQVTM and CDR2 as ANQGSEA. V was clipped by 7 bases and J by 0 bases; unmatched bases: 8. The CDR3 protein is CSALTGKMNTEAFF. The CDR3 DNA reads TGCAGCGCCTTGACAGGGAAGATGAACACTGAAGCTTTCTTT.

This clonotype showed up many times. The chain links TRBV3-1 to TRBJ2-7; D is undetermined. The CDR3 spans 14 residues. Germline values: CDR1 LGHDT, CDR2 YNNKEL (reference sequence). V dropped 1 base and J dropped 0 bases, with 7 bases sitting between them. This CDR3 reads CASSQVQASYEQYF. As DNA, the CDR3 is TGTGCCAGCAGCCAAGTTCAGGCCTCCTACGAGCAGTACTTC.